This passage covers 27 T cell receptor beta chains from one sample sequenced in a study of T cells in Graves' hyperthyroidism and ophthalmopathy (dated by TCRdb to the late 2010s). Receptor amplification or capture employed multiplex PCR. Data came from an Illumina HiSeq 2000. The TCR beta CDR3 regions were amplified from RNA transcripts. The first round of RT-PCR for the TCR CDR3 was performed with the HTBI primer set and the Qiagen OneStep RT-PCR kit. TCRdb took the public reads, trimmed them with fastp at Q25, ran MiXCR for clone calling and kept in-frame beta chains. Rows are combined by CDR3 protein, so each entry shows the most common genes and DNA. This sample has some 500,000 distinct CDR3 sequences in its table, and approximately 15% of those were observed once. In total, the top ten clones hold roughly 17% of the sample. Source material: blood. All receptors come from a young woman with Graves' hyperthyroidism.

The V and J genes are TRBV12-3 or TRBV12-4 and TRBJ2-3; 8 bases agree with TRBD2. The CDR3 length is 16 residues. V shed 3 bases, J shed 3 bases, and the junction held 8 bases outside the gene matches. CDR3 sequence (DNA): TGTGCCAGCAGTTTTTCGGAACTAGCGGTTACAGATACGCAGTATTTT. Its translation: CASSFSELAVTDTQYF.

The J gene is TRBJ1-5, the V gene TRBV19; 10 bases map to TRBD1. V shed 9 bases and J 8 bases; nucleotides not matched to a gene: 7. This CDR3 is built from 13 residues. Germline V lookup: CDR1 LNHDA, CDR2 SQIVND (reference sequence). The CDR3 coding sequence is TGTGCCAGCAAGACAGGGGGCCAGGAGCCCCAGCATTTT. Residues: CASKTGGQEPQHF. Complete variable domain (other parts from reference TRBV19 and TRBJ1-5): DGGITQSPKYLFRKEGQNVTLSCEQNLNHDAMYWYRQDPGQGLRLIYYSQIVNDFQKGDIAEGYSVSREKKESFPLTVTSAQKNPTAFYLCASKTGGQEPQHFGDGTRLSIL.

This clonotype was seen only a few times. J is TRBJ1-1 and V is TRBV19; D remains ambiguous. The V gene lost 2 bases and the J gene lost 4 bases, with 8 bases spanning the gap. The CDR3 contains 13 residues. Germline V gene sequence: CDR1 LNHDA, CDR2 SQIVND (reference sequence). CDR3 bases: TGTGCCAGTAGTATATCCAAAGGCACTGAAGCTTTCTTT. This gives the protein CASSISKGTEAFF. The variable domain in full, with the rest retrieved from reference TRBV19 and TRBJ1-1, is DGGITQSPKYLFRKEGQNVTLSCEQNLNHDAMYWYRQDPGQGLRLIYYSQIVNDFQKGDIAEGYSVSREKKESFPLTVTSAQKNPTAFYLCASSISKGTEAFFGQGTRLTVV.

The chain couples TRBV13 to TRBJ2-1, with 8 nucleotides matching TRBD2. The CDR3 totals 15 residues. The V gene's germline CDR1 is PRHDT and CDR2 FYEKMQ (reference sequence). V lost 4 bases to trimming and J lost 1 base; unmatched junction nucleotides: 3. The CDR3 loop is CASSSLAGSYNEQFF. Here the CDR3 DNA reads TGTGCCAGCAGCTCCTTAGCGGGATCCTACAATGAGCAGTTCTTC. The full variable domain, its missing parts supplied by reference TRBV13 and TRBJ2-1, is AAGVIQSPRHLIKEKRETATLKCYPIPRHDTVYWYQQGPGQDPQFLISFYEKMQSDKGSIPDRFSAQQFSDYHSELNMSSLELGDSALYFCASSSLAGSYNEQFFGPGTRLTVL.

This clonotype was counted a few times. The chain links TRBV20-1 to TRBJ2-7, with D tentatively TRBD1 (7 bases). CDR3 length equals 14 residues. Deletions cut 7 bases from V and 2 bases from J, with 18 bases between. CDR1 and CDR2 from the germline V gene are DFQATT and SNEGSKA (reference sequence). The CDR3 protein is CSGGGTERPYEQYF. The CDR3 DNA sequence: TGCAGTGGAGGCGGGACAGAAAGACCCTACGAGCAGTACTTC.

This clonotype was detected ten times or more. The CDR3, as DNA: TGCAGCGTTGCTGCGGGGAGGTTAGTCTTTGAGCAGTTCTTC. This translates into CSVAAGRLVFEQFF. V is TRBV29-1 and J is TRBJ2-1; a weak D match, TRBD2 (6 bases). The germline V and J ends were trimmed by 4 bases and 9 bases, with 19 bases remaining between them. The germline V gene has CDR1 SQVTM and CDR2 ANQGSEA. This CDR3 has 14 amino acids.

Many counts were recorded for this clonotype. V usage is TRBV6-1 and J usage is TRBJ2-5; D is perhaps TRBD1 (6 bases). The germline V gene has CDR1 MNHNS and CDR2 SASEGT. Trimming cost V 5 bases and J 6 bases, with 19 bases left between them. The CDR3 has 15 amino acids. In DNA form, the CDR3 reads TGTGCCAGCAGTTTACGGGACATGGGCGAACAGACCCAGTACTTC. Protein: CASSLRDMGEQTQYF.

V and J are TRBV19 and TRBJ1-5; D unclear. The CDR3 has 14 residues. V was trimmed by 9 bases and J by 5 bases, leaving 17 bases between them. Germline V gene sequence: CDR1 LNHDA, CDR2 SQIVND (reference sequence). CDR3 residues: CASSFSRKDQPQHF. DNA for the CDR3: TGTGCCAGCAGTTTCAGTCGGAAGGATCAGCCCCAGCATTTT.

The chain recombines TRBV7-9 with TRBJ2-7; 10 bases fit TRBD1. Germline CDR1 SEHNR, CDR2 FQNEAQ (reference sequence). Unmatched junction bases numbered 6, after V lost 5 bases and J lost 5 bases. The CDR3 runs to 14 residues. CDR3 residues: CASSDRDRGDEQYF. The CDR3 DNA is TGTGCCAGCAGCGACCGGGACAGGGGAGACGAGCAGTACTTC.

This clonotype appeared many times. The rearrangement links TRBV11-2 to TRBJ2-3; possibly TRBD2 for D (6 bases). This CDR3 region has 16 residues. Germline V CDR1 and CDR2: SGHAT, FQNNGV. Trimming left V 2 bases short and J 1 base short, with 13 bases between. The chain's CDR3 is CASSLMGGSRTDTQYF. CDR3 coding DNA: TGTGCCAGCAGCTTAATGGGAGGTAGTCGCACAGATACGCAGTATTTT. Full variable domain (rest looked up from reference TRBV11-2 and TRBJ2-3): EAGVAQSPRYKIIEKRQSVAFWCNPISGHATLYWYQQILGQGPKLLIQFQNNGVVDDSQLPKDRFSAERLKGVDSTLKIQPAKLEDSAVYLCASSLMGGSRTDTQYFGPGTRLTVL.

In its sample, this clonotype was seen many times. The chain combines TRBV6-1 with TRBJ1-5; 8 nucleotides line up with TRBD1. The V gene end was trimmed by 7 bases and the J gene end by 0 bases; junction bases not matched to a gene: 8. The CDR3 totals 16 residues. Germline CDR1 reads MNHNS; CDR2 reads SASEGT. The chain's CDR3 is CASINRGDLSNQPQHF. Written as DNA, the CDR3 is TGTGCCAGCATTAACAGGGGGGACCTTAGCAATCAGCCCCAGCATTTT.

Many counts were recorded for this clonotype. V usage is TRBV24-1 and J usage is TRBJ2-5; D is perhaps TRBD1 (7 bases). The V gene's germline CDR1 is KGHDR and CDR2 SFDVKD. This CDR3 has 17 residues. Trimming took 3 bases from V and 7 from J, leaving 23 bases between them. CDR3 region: CATSDPTTGSLGGTQYF. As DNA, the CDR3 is TGTGCCACCAGTGATCCCACGACAGGGTCCCTCGGGGGGACCCAGTACTTC.

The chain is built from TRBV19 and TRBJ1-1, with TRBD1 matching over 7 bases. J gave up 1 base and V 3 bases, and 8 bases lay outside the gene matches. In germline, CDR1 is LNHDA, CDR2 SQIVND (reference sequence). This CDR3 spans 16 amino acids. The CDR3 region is CASSILEGARNTEAFF. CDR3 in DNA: TGTGCCAGTAGTATTCTCGAGGGGGCGAGGAACACTGAAGCTTTCTTT.

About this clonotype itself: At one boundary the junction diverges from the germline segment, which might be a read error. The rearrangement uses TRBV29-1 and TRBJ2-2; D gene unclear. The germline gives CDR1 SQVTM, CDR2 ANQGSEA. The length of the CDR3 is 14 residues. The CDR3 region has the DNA TGCAGCGTTACTTGGGCAGTGAACACCCGGGAGCTGTTTTTT. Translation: CSVTWAVNTRELFF.

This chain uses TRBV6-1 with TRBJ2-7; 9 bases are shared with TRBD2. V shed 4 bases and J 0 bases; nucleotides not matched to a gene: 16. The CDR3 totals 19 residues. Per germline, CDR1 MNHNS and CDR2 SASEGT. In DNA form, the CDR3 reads TGTGCCAGCAGTGGGTTAGGGGTAGCGGGAGACCTCCCCTCCTACGAGCAGTACGTC. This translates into CASSGLGVAGDLPSYEQYV.

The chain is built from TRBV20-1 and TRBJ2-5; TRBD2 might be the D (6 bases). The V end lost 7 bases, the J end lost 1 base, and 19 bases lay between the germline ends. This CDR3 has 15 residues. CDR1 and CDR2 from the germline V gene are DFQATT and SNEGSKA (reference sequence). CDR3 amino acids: CSGRGRSLTQETQYF. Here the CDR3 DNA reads TGCAGTGGGAGGGGCCGGTCCCTAACCCAAGAGACCCAGTACTTC.

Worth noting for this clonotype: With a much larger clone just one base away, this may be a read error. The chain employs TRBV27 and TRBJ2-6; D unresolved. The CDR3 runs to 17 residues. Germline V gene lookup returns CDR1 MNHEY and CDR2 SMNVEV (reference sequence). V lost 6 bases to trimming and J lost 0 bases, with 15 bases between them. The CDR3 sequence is CASSPQNHGSGANVLTF. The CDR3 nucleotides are TGTGCCAGCAGCCCTCAAAACCACGGCTCTGGGGCCAACGTCCTGACTTTC.

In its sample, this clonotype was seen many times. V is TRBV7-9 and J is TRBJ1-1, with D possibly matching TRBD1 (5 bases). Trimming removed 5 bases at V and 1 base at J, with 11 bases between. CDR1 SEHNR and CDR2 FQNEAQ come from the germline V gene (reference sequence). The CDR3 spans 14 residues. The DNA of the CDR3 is TGTGCCAGCAGCCTCAGGGAAGGGAACACTGAAGCTTTCTTT. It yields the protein CASSLREGNTEAFF. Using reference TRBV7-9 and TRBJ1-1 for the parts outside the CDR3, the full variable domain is DTGVSQNPRHKITKRGQNVTFRCDPISEHNRLYWYRQTLGQGPEFLTYFQNEAQLEKSRLLSDRFSAERPKGSFSTLEIQRTEQGDSAMYLCASSLREGNTEAFFGQGTRLTVV.

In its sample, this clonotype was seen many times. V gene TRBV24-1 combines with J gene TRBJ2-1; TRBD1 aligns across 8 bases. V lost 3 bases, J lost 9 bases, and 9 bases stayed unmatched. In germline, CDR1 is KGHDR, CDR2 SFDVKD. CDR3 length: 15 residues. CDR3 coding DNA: TGTGCCACCAGTGATCACATGACAGGGGTTGGTGAGCAGTTCTTC. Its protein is CATSDHMTGVGEQFF.

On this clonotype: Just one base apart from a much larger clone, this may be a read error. CDR3 nucleotide sequence: TGCAGTGTTAGAGATCCCGAACTTCCCTACGAGCAGTACTTC. This gives the protein CSVRDPELPYEQYF. The chain uses TRBV20-1 and TRBJ2-7; D ambiguous. The CDR3 consists of 14 residues. From germline, CDR1 is DFQATT and CDR2 SNEGSKA (reference sequence).

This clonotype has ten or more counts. The CDR3 here is CASSPDLLDNSPLHF. The CDR3 DNA sequence: TGTGCCAGCTCACCAGACCTACTCGATAATTCACCCCTCCACTTT. The V call is TRBV18, the J call TRBJ1-6; the D is unclear. Germline CDR1 is KGHSH and CDR2 is LQKENI. The CDR3 contains 15 residues. V was clipped by 2 bases and J by 5 bases, with 10 bases between them.

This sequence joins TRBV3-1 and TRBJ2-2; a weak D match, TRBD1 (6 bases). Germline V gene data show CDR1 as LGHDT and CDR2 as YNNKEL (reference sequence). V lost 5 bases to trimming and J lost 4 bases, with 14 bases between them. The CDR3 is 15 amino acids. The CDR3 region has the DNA TGTGCCAGCAGCTTCCCAGGGGCGCGCACCGGGGAGCTGTTTTTT. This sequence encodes CASSFPGARTGELFF.

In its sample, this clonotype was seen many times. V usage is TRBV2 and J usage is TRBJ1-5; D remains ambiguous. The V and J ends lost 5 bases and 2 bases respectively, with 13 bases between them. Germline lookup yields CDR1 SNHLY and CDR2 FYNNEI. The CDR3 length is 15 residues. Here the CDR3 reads CASSFGSGGNQPQHF. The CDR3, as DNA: TGTGCCAGCAGTTTCGGATCGGGTGGCAATCAGCCCCAGCATTTT.

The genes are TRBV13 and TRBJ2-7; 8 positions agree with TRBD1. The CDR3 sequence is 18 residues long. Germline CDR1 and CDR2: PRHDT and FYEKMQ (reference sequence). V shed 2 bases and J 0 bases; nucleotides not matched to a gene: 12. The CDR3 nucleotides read TGTGCCAGCAGCTTAATCACCCCCCGACAGGGGCCCTCCTACGAGCAGTACTTC. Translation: CASSLITPRQGPSYEQYF.

The CDR3 sequence is CASSARREIYEQYF. The CDR3 DNA reads as TGTGCCAGCAGTGCCCGACGGGAGATCTACGAGCAGTACTTC. The chain uses TRBV2 and TRBJ2-7; TRBD2 might be the D (6 bases). The CDR3 spans 14 residues. The V gene lost 4 bases and the J gene lost 3 bases, with 13 bases spanning the gap. The germline V gene has CDR1 SNHLY and CDR2 FYNNEI.

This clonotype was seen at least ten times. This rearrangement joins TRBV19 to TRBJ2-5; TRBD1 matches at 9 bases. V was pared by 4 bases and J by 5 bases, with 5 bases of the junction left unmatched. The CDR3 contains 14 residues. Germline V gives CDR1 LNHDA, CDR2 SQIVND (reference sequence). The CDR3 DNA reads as TGTGCCAGTAGTACCCCCGGGACAGGGGAGACCCAGTACTTC. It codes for CASSTPGTGETQYF.

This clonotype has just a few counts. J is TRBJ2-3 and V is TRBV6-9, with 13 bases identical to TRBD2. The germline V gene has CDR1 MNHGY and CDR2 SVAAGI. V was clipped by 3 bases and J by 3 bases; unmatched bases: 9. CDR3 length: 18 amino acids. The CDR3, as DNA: TGTGCCAGCAGTTACACTAGCGGGAGGGCAAGGTCAACAGATACGCAGTATTTT. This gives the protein CASSYTSGRARSTDTQYF.